This T cell receptor beta chain was sequenced during a study of naive and memory T cell subsets. For blood and skin samples, reverse transcription used TCR alpha and beta constant primers. The SP2 primer and nested alpha and beta constant region primers amplified ligated cDNA in four rounds. In TCRdb, the UMI-ligation and nested PCR reads were re-called with MiXCR into one record per CDR3 protein. Among roughly 18,000 distinct CDR3 sequences listed, roughly 9% were seen once. Treatment described: skin biopsy from PPD injection site in Mantoux-positive individual. Reverse transcription used DNase-treated unsorted total RNA, aiming for roughly 1 to 1000 ng. A UMI-containing oligonucleotide was joined by 3' ligation to the TCR cDNA template. The sequence came from an adult in good health. The sample here was skin, taken from a tuberculin skin test site.

CDR3 protein: CASSSGGATDTQYF. As DNA, the CDR3 is TGTGCCAGCAGTAGCGGGGGGGCCACAGATACGCAGTATTTT. This rearrangement joins TRBV6-2 or TRBV6-3 to TRBJ2-3; 10 nucleotides match TRBD2. Germline-derived CDR1 and CDR2 are MNHEY and SVGEGT. There are 14 residues in the CDR3. J lost 2 bases, V lost 5 bases, and 1 base had no gene match.